This TCR beta chain was identified during a study of T cell changes during pregnancy in multiple sclerosis. TCRdb's table, derived via immunoSEQ multiplex PCR, lists solely in-frame clones and lacks some. The data hold about 36,000 clones, with 80% to 95% observed a single time. The germline V gene encodes CDR1 SGHVS and CDR2 FNYEAQ. The length of the CDR3 is 16 residues. Trimming at V came to 0 bases and at J to 2 bases, leaving 5 bases not matched to a gene. Sequenced here: CD4+ T cells from peripheral blood mononuclear cells, sampled in the third trimester of pregnancy. This sequence originates from a female donor in good health, enrolled as a control in a pregnancy study. This chain joins TRBV7-6 and TRBJ2-7, with 9 bases that match TRBD2. The CDR3 loop reads CASSLAVAGEAYEQYF. Here the CDR3 DNA reads TGTGCCAGCAGCTTAGCGGTAGCGGGGGAAGCCTACGAGCAGTACTTC.